This is a list of T cell receptor beta chains from one sample in a study of blood T cell repertoires in COVID-19. Assay: immunoSEQ multiplex PCR; the TCRdb copy retains only in-frame clones and omits some. The table shows over 150,000 clones, with 70% to 90% occurring only once. Sequenced sample: peripheral blood. The receptor source for this set is an elderly woman with COVID-19, enrolled during active disease. Both conserved end residues are part of each CDR3. The order of the fields is J gene, clone size, V gene, D gene, CDR3 protein, CDR3 DNA. D genes are given only for firm matches. A clone size is listed for some rows: how often the clone was seen (once, few, many), or a class if it is expanded.

J: TRBJ2-7; size: NA; V: TRBV3-1/TRBV3-2; D: NA; CDR3: CASSQAGVNEQYF; DNA: TGTGCCAGCAGCCAAGCGGGAGTGAACGAGCAGTACTTC
J: TRBJ2-3; size: NA; V: TRBV19; D: TRBD2; CDR3: CASIPGGADTQYF; DNA: TGTGCCAGTATCCCGGGGGGGGCAGATACGCAGTATTTT
J: TRBJ1-5; size: NA; V: TRBV19; D: NA; CDR3: CASTPGGIGPQPQHF; DNA: TGTGCCAGTACCCCGGGGGGCATAGGGCCTCAGCCCCAGCATTTT
J: TRBJ1-2; size: once; V: TRBV7-9; D: TRBD1; CDR3: CASSLGQANYGYTF; DNA: TGTGCCAGCAGCCTGGGACAGGCTAACTATGGCTACACCTTC
J: TRBJ1-2; size: NA; V: TRBV3-1/TRBV3-2; D: NA; CDR3: CASSQDGGQSYGYTF; DNA: TGTGCCAGCAGCCAAGATGGCGGACAGTCATATGGCTACACCTTC
J: TRBJ2-1; size: NA; V: TRBV18; D: TRBD2; CDR3: CASSPPAGGPGNEQFF; DNA: TGTGCCAGCTCACCACCAGCGGGAGGGCCCGGGAATGAGCAGTTCTTC
J: TRBJ2-7; size: NA; V: TRBV3-1/TRBV3-2; D: NA; CDR3: CASSQDLGRRSEQYF; DNA: TGTGCCAGCAGCCAAGATTTGGGGCGTCGAAGCGAGCAGTACTTC
J: TRBJ2-7; size: NA; V: TRBV5-1; D: TRBD2; CDR3: CASSTGTSGPLEQYF; DNA: TGCGCCAGCAGCACCGGGACTAGCGGGCCCCTCGAGCAGTACTTC
J: TRBJ1-3; size: NA; V: TRBV19; D: NA; CDR3: CASSKRAGVSGNTIYF; DNA: TGTGCCAGTAGTAAGAGGGCCGGAGTCTCTGGAAACACCATATATTTT
J: TRBJ2-1; size: NA; V: TRBV3-1/TRBV3-2; D: NA; CDR3: CASSPRDFGSYNEQFF; DNA: TGTGCCAGCAGCCCTAGGGACTTCGGCTCCTACAATGAGCAGTTCTTC
J: TRBJ2-5; size: NA; V: TRBV28; D: TRBD2; CDR3: CASSLSAGGRETQYF; DNA: TGTGCCAGCAGCCTATCGGCGGGGGGGAGGGAGACCCAGTACTTC
J: TRBJ2-6; size: NA; V: TRBV4-1; D: NA; CDR3: CASSQGGGGANVLTF; DNA: TGCGCCAGCAGTCAGGGAGGTGGTGGGGCCAACGTCCTGACTTTC
J: TRBJ2-1; size: NA; V: TRBV20-1; D: TRBD1; CDR3: CSASRGPSYNEQFF; DNA: TGCAGTGCTAGTAGGGGGCCGAGCTACAATGAGCAGTTCTTC
J: TRBJ1-5; size: NA; V: TRBV2; D: NA; CDR3: CASSNHPRNQPQHF; DNA: TGTGCCAGCAGTAATCACCCCCGGAATCAGCCCCAGCATTTT
J: TRBJ1-1; size: NA; V: TRBV28; D: NA; CDR3: CASSLAGKQLGAGTEAFF; DNA: TGTGCCAGCAGTTTAGCGGGGAAACAATTAGGGGCAGGGACTGAAGCTTTCTTT
J: TRBJ2-3; size: NA; V: TRBV15; D: NA; CDR3: CATSVRDSEGDTQYF; DNA: TGTGCCACCAGCGTCCGGGACTCCGAAGGAGATACGCAGTATTTT
J: TRBJ1-3; size: NA; V: TRBV11-2; D: NA; CDR3: CASSSRGTGNTIYF; DNA: TGTGCCAGCAGCTCCAGGGGTACTGGAAACACCATATATTTT
J: TRBJ2-7; size: once; V: TRBV5-4; D: NA; CDR3: CASSFGKSSGNLGEQYF; DNA: TGTGCCAGCAGCTTTGGAAAGTCCTCCGGGAATCTGGGGGAGCAGTACTTC
J: TRBJ1-6; size: NA; V: TRBV7-2; D: NA; CDR3: CASSFQGYYSPLHF; DNA: TGTGCCAGCAGCTTTCAGGGTTATTATTCACCCCTCCACTTT
J: TRBJ2-5; size: NA; V: TRBV19; D: TRBD2; CDR3: CASRRTSGQRETQYF; DNA: TGTGCCAGTAGGAGGACTAGCGGGCAAAGGGAGACCCAGTACTTC
J: TRBJ2-4; size: NA; V: TRBV2; D: NA; CDR3: CASSIHTKGDIQYF; DNA: TGTGCCAGCAGTATACACACGAAAGGGGACATTCAGTACTTC
J: TRBJ2-2; size: NA; V: TRBV7-2; D: NA; CDR3: CATGVRELFF; DNA: TGTGCCACGGGAGTCAGGGAGCTGTTTTTT
J: TRBJ2-7; size: NA; V: TRBV7-9; D: TRBD2; CDR3: CASSPASGRADEQYF; DNA: TGTGCCAGCAGCCCCGCCAGCGGGAGGGCCGACGAGCAGTACTTC
J: TRBJ1-5; size: few; V: TRBV2; D: TRBD1; CDR3: CASSYGQGPNQPQHF; DNA: TGTGCCAGCAGCTATGGACAGGGCCCCAATCAGCCCCAGCATTTT
J: TRBJ2-1; size: NA; V: TRBV19; D: NA; CDR3: CASSMVETWNEQFF; DNA: TGTGCCAGTAGTATGGTGGAGACCTGGAATGAGCAGTTCTTC
J: TRBJ1-1; size: NA; V: TRBV19; D: TRBD1; CDR3: CASIRDSNTEAFF; DNA: TGTGCCAGTATCCGGGACAGTAACACTGAAGCTTTCTTT
J: TRBJ1-4; size: few; V: TRBV5-8; D: NA; CDR3: CASSLVGGGTNEKLFF; DNA: TGTGCCAGCAGCTTGGTAGGGGGTGGAACTAATGAAAAACTGTTTTTT
J: TRBJ2-7; size: NA; V: TRBV6-8; D: TRBD1; CDR3: CASTGGQGSLYEQYF; DNA: TGTGCCAGCACAGGGGGCCAGGGCTCCCTCTACGAGCAGTACTTC
J: TRBJ2-2; size: once; V: TRBV27; D: TRBD2; CDR3: CASSLAGRAFTGELFF; DNA: TGTGCCAGCAGTTTAGCCGGGAGGGCCTTCACCGGGGAGCTGTTTTTT
J: TRBJ1-1; size: once; V: TRBV29-1; D: NA; CDR3: CSGTVAMDTEAFF; DNA: TGCAGCGGGACAGTGGCCATGGACACTGAAGCTTTCTTT
J: TRBJ1-6; size: NA; V: TRBV7-3; D: NA; CDR3: CASSLSQNSPLHF; DNA: TGTGCCAGCAGCTTATCCCAGAATTCACCCCTCCACTTT
J: TRBJ2-7; size: NA; V: TRBV28; D: NA; CDR3: CASSPYEGEQYF; DNA: TGTGCCAGCAGTCCCTACGAGGGCGAGCAGTACTTC
J: TRBJ1-1; size: NA; V: TRBV5-4; D: NA; CDR3: CASSLYLATGTEAFF; DNA: TGTGCCAGCAGCTTATATCTGGCCACGGGGACTGAAGCTTTCTTT
J: TRBJ2-7; size: NA; V: TRBV7-3; D: TRBD2; CDR3: CASSSDLRLAGDKGYEQYF; DNA: TGTGCCAGCAGCTCTGACCTCCGACTAGCGGGAGACAAAGGCTACGAGCAGTACTTC
J: TRBJ1-3; size: NA; V: TRBV6-2/TRBV6-3; D: TRBD1; CDR3: CASGQTDRLSGNTIYF; DNA: TGTGCCAGCGGCCAAACGGACAGGCTCTCTGGAAACACCATATATTTT
J: TRBJ2-7; size: once; V: TRBV4-1; D: NA; CDR3: CASSPYEEGSYEQYF; DNA: TGCGCCAGCAGCCCCTATGAGGAGGGGTCCTACGAGCAGTACTTC
J: TRBJ1-4; size: NA; V: TRBV27; D: NA; CDR3: CASSYSLGGATNEKLFF; DNA: TGTGCCAGCAGTTATAGCCTGGGAGGAGCAACTAATGAAAAACTGTTTTTT
J: TRBJ2-7; size: NA; V: TRBV27; D: NA; CDR3: CATRPGPTYEQYF; DNA: TGTGCAACACGCCCAGGTCCTACCTACGAGCAGTACTTC
J: TRBJ1-2; size: NA; V: TRBV6-2/TRBV6-3; D: TRBD1; CDR3: CASSYSPGQIVANYGYTF; DNA: TGTGCCAGCAGCTACTCCCCGGGACAGATAGTAGCTAACTATGGCTACACCTTC
J: TRBJ1-1; size: few; V: TRBV6-5; D: NA; CDR3: CASSSGITEAFF; DNA: TGTGCCAGCAGTTCGGGGATCACTGAAGCTTTCTTT
J: TRBJ2-7; size: NA; V: TRBV5-1; D: NA; CDR3: CASSLDALSYEQYF; DNA: TGCGCCAGCAGCTTGGATGCGCTCTCCTACGAGCAGTACTTC
J: TRBJ1-3; size: NA; V: TRBV19; D: NA; CDR3: CASTFGTGALVLYF; DNA: NA
J: TRBJ2-4; size: NA; V: TRBV18; D: NA; CDR3: CASSPPDSKNIQYF; DNA: TGTGCCAGCTCACCACCAGACAGCAAAAACATTCAGTACTTC
J: TRBJ2-2; size: NA; V: TRBV9; D: TRBD2; CDR3: CASSVVTSGNTGELFF; DNA: TGTGCCAGCAGCGTGGTGACTAGCGGGAACACCGGGGAGCTGTTTTTT
J: TRBJ2-3; size: NA; V: TRBV5-5; D: NA; CDR3: CASSFTRSTDTQYF; DNA: TGTGCCAGCAGCTTCACGAGGAGCACAGATACGCAGTATTTT
J: TRBJ2-2; size: NA; V: TRBV7-9; D: TRBD2; CDR3: CASSSPRSGRVFAGELFF; DNA: TGTGCCAGCAGCTCCCCGCGGAGCGGGAGGGTCTTTGCCGGGGAGCTGTTTTTT
J: TRBJ2-3; size: NA; V: TRBV5-1; D: TRBD1; CDR3: CASSLTGGEDTQYF; DNA: TGCGCCAGCAGCTTGACAGGGGGCGAAGATACGCAGTATTTT
J: TRBJ1-1; size: NA; V: TRBV19; D: NA; CDR3: CASSTTQGWTEAFF; DNA: TGTGCCAGTAGTACCACCCAGGGGTGGACTGAAGCTTTCTTT
J: TRBJ1-1; size: NA; V: TRBV5-1; D: NA; CDR3: CASSSYPGTEAFF; DNA: TGCGCCAGCAGCTCTTACCCGGGCACTGAAGCTTTCTTT
J: TRBJ2-1; size: NA; V: TRBV4-3; D: TRBD2; CDR3: CASSQDIRASGSNEQFF; DNA: TGCGCCAGCAGCCAAGATATCAGGGCTAGCGGGAGCAATGAGCAGTTCTTC
J: TRBJ1-1; size: NA; V: TRBV14; D: NA; CDR3: CASSLLGGGTEAFF; DNA: TGTGCCAGCAGCTTACTGGGGGGAGGCACTGAAGCTTTCTTT
J: TRBJ1-2; size: NA; V: TRBV5-8; D: TRBD1; CDR3: CASSPRTGGAGYGYTF; DNA: TGTGCCAGCAGCCCTAGGACAGGGGGCGCAGGCTATGGCTACACCTTC
J: TRBJ2-1; size: NA; V: TRBV27; D: TRBD2; CDR3: CASSPSPLRGRISYNEQFF; DNA: TGTGCCAGCAGTCCGTCCCCTCTACGCGGGAGGATTTCCTACAATGAGCAGTTCTTC
J: TRBJ2-2; size: NA; V: TRBV29-1; D: NA; CDR3: CSARAVQGYTGELFF; DNA: TGCAGCGCTCGCGCTGTACAGGGATACACCGGGGAGCTGTTTTTT
J: TRBJ2-2; size: NA; V: TRBV4-3; D: NA; CDR3: CASSQEPEGVGSGELFF; DNA: TGCGCCAGCAGCCAAGAACCAGAGGGCGTTGGGTCCGGGGAGCTGTTTTTT
J: TRBJ1-1; size: NA; V: TRBV15; D: TRBD1; CDR3: CATSGDRGIMNTEAFF; DNA: TGTGCCACCAGCGGAGACAGGGGGATTATGAACACTGAAGCTTTCTTT
J: TRBJ1-2; size: NA; V: TRBV27; D: NA; CDR3: CASSLSRTDYGYTF; DNA: TGTGCCAGCAGTTTATCGAGGACTGACTATGGCTACACCTTC
J: TRBJ2-5; size: NA; V: TRBV15; D: TRBD2; CDR3: CATSKSSGRGETQYF; DNA: TGTGCCACCAGCAAATCTAGCGGGAGAGGGGAGACCCAGTACTTC
J: TRBJ2-2; size: NA; V: TRBV27; D: TRBD2; CDR3: CASSLFGSGANTGELFF; DNA: TGTGCCAGCAGTTTATTTGGTAGCGGGGCGAACACCGGGGAGCTGTTTTTT